These T cell receptor beta chains were read from a single sample in a study of blood T cell repertoires in COVID-19. The table came from immunoSEQ multiplex PCR; TCRdb's copy has only in-frame clones and leaves some out. The sample lists about 190,000 clones; 75% to 85% were seen once. Sequenced material: peripheral blood. These receptors were taken from a man in his 60s with acute or convalescent COVID-19. Both conserved end residues are part of each CDR3. The order of the fields is J gene, V gene, clone size, D gene, CDR3 DNA, CDR3 protein. A D gene is named only where the DNA matches it firmly. Size is omitted from some rows. Given values are once, few, many or a class for expanded clones.

>TRBJ2-5|TRBV24-1|.|.
TGTGCCACCAGTGACTCCATCAGGGGACGCGGGGAGACCCAGTACTTC
CATSDSIRGRGETQYF
>TRBJ2-7|TRBV7-6|.|TRBD1
TGTGCCAGCAGCGAAAACAGGGGGCTCGAGCAGTACTTC
CASSENRGLEQYF
>TRBJ2-7|TRBV1|.|.
TGCACCAGCAGCCCCGAGACTCCGGTCTCCTACGAGCAGTACTTC
CTSSPETPVSYEQYF
>TRBJ1-2|TRBV4-2|few|TRBD1
TGTGCCAGCAGCCAACGACAGGGTGGGTTCGATGGCTACACCTTC
CASSQRQGGFDGYTF
>TRBJ1-2|TRBV10-3|.|.
TGTGCCATCAGGGCAGAATCAACTAACTATGGCTACACCTTC
CAIRAESTNYGYTF
>TRBJ2-1|TRBV7-7|.|TRBD2
TGTGCCAGCAGCTCCATAGCGGGAGGGGAGAACAATGAGCAGTTCTTC
CASSSIAGGENNEQFF
>TRBJ1-4|TRBV7-2|.|TRBD1
TGTGCCAGCAGCTTATGGGGGACAGGGAACAGCAAAAAACTGTTTTTT
CASSLWGTGNSKKLFF
>TRBJ1-5|TRBV7-9|.|.
TGTGCCAGCAGCGCGGACACGCGCAATCAGCCCCAGCATTTT
CASSADTRNQPQHF
>TRBJ2-5|TRBV29-1|.|.
TGCAGCGCTGAGGGCCCTCGGGGGACCCAGTACTTC
CSAEGPRGTQYF
>TRBJ2-1|TRBV24-1|.|TRBD2
TGTGCCACCAGTGATTTAGTTAGCGGGACAACCCATGAGCAGTTCTTC
CATSDLVSGTTHEQFF